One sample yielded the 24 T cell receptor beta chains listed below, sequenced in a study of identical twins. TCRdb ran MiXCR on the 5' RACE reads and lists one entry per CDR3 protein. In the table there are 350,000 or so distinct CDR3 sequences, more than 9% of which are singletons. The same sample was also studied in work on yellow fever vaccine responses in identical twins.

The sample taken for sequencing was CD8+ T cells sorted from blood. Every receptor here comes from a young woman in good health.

CDR3 in amino acids: CASSFRVHTEAFF. The CDR3 DNA reads TGTGCCAGCAGTTTCCGGGTACACACTGAAGCTTTCTTT. The chain couples TRBV12-3 or TRBV12-4 to TRBJ1-1; D gene uncertain. V was cut by 3 bases and J by 3 bases, with 8 bases left in between. This CDR3 region has 13 residues.

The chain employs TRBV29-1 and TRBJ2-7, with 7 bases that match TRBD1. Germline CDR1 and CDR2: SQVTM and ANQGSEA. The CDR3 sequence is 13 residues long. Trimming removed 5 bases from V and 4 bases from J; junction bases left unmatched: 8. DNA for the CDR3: TGCAGCGTTACCCAGGGGGAAGGGTACGAGCAGTACTTC. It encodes CSVTQGEGYEQYF.

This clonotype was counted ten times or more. DNA for the CDR3: TGTGCCAGCGGTACGAGCTGGGAAAGCCAAGAGACCCAGTACTTC. It codes for CASGTSWESQETQYF. This rearrangement joins TRBV27 to TRBJ2-5; D is unresolved. Per the germline V gene, CDR1 is MNHEY and CDR2 is SMNVEV (reference sequence). The V end was cut by 8 bases, the J end by 1 base, with 17 bases between. This CDR3 is 15 amino acids long.

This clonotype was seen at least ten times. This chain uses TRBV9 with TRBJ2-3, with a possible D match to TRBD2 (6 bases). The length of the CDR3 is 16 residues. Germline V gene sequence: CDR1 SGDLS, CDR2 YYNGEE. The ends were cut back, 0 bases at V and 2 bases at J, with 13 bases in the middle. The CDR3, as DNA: TGTGCCAGCAGCGTAGATGAGGGAGGTTACACAGATACGCAGTATTTT. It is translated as CASSVDEGGYTDTQYF.

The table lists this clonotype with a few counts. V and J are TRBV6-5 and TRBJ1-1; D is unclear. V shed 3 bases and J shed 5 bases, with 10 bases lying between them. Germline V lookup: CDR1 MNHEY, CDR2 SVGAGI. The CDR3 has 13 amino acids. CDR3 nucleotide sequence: TGTGCCAGCAGTTATAACGATGGGACTGAAGCTTTCTTT. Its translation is CASSYNDGTEAFF.

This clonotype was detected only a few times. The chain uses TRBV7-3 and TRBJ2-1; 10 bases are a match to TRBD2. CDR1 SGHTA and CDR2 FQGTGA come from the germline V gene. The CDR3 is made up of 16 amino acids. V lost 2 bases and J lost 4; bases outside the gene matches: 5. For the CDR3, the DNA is TGTGCCAGCAGCTTAGCAGGACTAGCGGAGTACAATGAGCAGTTCTTC. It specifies CASSLAGLAEYNEQFF.

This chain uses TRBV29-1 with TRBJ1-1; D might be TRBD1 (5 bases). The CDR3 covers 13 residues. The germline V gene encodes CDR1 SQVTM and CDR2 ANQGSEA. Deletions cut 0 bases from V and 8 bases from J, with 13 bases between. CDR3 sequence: CSVEEQAYLEAFF. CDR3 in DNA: TGCAGCGTTGAAGAACAGGCTTATTTGGAAGCTTTCTTT.

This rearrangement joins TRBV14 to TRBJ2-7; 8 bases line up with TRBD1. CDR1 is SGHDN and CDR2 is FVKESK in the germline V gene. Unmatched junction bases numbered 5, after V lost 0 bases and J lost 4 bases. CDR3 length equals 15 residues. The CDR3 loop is CASSQDRGQIYEQYF. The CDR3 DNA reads TGTGCCAGCAGCCAAGACAGGGGGCAAATATACGAGCAGTACTTC.

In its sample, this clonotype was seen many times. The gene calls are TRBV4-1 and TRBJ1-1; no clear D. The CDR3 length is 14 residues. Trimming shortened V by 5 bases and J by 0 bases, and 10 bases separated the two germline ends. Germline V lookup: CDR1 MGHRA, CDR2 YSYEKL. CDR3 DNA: TGCGCCAGCAGCAAGGCAGACATGAACACTGAAGCTTTCTTT. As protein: CASSKADMNTEAFF.

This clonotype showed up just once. Here the CDR3 DNA reads TGTGCCAGCAGCGACGGACTAGCGGGAGTAAATGAGCAGTTCTTC. It specifies CASSDGLAGVNEQFF. This sequence joins TRBV7-9 and TRBJ2-1, with TRBD2 matching over 13 bases. With 5 bases clipped from V and 7 bases from J, the junction kept 5 bases outside the gene matches. This CDR3 region has 15 residues. Germline V gives CDR1 SEHNR, CDR2 FQNEAQ (reference sequence).

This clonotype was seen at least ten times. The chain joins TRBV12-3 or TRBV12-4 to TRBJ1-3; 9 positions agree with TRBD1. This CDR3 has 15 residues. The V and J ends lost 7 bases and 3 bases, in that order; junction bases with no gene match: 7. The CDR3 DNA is TGTGCCAGCACCTCTCTGGACAGGGGTGGAAACACCATATATTTT. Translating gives CASTSLDRGGNTIYF.

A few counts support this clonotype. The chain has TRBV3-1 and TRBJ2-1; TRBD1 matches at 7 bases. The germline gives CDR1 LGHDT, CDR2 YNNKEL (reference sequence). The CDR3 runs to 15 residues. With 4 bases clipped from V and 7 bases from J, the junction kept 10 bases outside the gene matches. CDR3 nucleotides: TGTGCCAGCAGCCCAACTCCGACAGGGAAGAATGAGCAGTTCTTC. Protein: CASSPTPTGKNEQFF.

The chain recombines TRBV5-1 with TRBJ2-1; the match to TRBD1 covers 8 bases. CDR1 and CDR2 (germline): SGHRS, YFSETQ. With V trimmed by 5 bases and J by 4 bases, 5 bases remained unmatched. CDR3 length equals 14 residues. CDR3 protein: CASRGTGSYNEQFF. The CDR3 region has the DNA TGCGCCAGCAGGGGGACAGGAAGTTACAATGAGCAGTTCTTC.

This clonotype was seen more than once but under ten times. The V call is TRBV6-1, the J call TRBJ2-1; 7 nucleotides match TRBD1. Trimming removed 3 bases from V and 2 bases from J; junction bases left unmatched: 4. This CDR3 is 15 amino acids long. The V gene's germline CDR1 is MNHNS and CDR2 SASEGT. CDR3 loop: CASSEPGQPYNEQFF. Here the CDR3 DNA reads TGTGCCAGCAGTGAGCCGGGACAGCCCTACAATGAGCAGTTCTTC.

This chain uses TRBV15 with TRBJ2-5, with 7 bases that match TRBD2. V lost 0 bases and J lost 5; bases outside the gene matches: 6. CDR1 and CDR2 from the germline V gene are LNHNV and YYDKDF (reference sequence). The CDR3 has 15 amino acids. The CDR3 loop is CATSRDQSGTETQYF. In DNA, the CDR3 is TGTGCCACCAGCAGAGATCAGAGCGGGACGGAGACCCAGTACTTC.

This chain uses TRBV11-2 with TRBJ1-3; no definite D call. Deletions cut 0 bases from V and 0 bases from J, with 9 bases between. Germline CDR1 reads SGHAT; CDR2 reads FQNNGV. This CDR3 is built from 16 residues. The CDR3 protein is CASSLDPSASGNTIYF. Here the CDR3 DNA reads TGTGCCAGCAGCTTAGATCCTTCCGCCTCTGGAAACACCATATATTTT.

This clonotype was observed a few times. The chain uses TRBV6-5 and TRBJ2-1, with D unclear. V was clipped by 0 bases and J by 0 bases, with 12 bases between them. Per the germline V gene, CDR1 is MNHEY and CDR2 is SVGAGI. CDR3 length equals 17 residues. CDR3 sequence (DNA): TGTGCCAGCAGTTACTCTTCTAACGGTAACTCCTACAATGAGCAGTTCTTC. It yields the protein CASSYSSNGNSYNEQFF.

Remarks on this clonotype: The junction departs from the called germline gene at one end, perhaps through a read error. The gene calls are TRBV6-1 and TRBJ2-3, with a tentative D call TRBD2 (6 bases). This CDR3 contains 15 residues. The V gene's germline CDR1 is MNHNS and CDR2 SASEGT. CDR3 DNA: TGTGCCAGCGGTGAGCCGGGGGTTACCACAGATACGCAGTATTTT. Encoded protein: CASGEPGVTTDTQYF.

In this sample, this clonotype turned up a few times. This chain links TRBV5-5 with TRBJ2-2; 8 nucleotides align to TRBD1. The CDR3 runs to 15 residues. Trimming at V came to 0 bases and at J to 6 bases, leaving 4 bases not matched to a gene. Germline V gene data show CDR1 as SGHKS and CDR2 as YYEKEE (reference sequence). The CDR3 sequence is CASSLGDRGAGELFF. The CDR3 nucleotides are TGTGCCAGCAGCTTGGGAGACAGGGGAGCCGGGGAGCTGTTTTTT.

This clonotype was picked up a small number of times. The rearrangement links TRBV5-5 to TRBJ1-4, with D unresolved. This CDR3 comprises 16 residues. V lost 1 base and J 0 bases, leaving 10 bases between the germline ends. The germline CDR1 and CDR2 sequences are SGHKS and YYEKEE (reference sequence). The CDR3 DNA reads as TGTGCCAGCAGCTTGTACTGGTTTGCAACTAATGAAAAACTGTTTTTT. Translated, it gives CASSLYWFATNEKLFF. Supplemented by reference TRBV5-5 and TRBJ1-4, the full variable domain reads DAGVTQSPTHLIKTRGQQVTLRCSPISGHKSVSWYQQVLGQGPQFIFQYYEKEERGRGNFPDRFSARQFPNYSSELNVNALLLGDSALYLCASSLYWFATNEKLFFGSGTQLSVL.

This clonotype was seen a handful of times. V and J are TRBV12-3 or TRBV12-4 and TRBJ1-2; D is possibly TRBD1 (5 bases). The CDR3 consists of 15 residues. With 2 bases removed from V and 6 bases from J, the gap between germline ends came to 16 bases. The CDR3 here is CASSLQGRLRDGYTF. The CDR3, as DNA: TGTGCCAGCAGTTTACAGGGACGCCTTCGTGATGGCTACACCTTC.

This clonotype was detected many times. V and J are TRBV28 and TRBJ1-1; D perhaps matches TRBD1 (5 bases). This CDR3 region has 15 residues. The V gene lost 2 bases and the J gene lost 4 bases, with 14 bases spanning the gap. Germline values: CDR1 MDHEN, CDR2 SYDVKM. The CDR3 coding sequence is TGTGCCAGCAGTTTAGAACAGGATTGGGTCACTGAAGCTTTCTTT. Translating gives CASSLEQDWVTEAFF.

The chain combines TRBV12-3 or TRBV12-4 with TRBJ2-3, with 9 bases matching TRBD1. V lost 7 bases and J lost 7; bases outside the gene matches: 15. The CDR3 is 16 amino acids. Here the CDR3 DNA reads TGTGCCAGCACCGATGTGGGACAGGGAATTCGACATACGCAGTATTTT. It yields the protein CASTDVGQGIRHTQYF.

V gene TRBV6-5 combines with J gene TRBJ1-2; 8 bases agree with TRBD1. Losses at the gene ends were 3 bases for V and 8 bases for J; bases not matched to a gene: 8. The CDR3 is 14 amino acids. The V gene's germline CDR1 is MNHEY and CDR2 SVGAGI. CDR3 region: CASSYFLTGDGYTF. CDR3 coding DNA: TGTGCCAGCAGTTATTTTTTGACAGGGGACGGCTACACCTTC.